The subject of this entry is one TCR beta chain. The data were taken from a study of cytomegalovirus exposure and HLA in healthy donors. The PCR had 60 Vbeta and 13 Jbeta primers. Profiling relied on immunoSEQ multiplex PCR, and the TCRdb table lists in-frame clones only, not all of them. This sample contains 200,000 to 250,000 clones. Deletions cut 0 bases from V and 0 bases from J, with 9 bases between. The germline gives CDR1 ENHRY, CDR2 SYGVKD. The CDR3 is 16 amino acids. Sequenced: PBMCs. V usage is TRBV10-3 and J usage is TRBJ1-5, with D unresolved. The TCR originated in a girl aged 2-15 years in good health and CMV-seropositive. In DNA, the CDR3 is TGTGCCATCAGTGAGTCGATGGCAGATAGCAATCAGCCCCAGCATTTT. It codes for CAISESMADSNQPQHF.